These T cell receptor beta chains were read from a single sample in a study of OX40 agonist ivuxolimab in advanced cancers. Sequenced by immunoSEQ multiplex PCR; TCRdb stores in-frame clones only, minus some. The sample carries about 75,000 clones, roughly 87% recorded once. Material: CD4+ or CD8+ T cells sorted from blood, obtained in a trial of the OX40 agonist ivuxolimab. The receptors derive from an adult with an advanced solid tumor such as melanoma, head and neck, liver or kidney cancer. Each CDR3 is given with its conserved first and last residue. Fields, in order: clone size, CDR3 length, J gene, D gene, V gene, CDR3 protein, CDR3 DNA. A D gene is named only where the DNA matches it firmly. Clone size appears in some rows only: once, few, many, or a class for an expanded clone.

- | 15 | TRBJ1-5 | TRBD1 | TRBV5-4 | CASSLGGTGDQPQHF | TGTGCCAGCAGCTTGGGCGGGACAGGGGATCAGCCCCAGCATTTT
- | 15 | TRBJ2-3 | TRBD2 | TRBV4-1 | CASSRLAGVADTQYF | TGCGCCAGCAGCCGACTAGCGGGAGTGGCAGATACGCAGTATTTT
- | 15 | TRBJ2-5 | - | TRBV28 | CASSSRGDLQETQYF | TGTGCCAGCAGTTCCAGGGGGGACCTTCAAGAGACCCAGTACTTC
- | 13 | TRBJ1-2 | - | TRBV13 | CASETGSGYGYTF | TGTGCCAGTGAAACAGGGTCGGGCTATGGCTACACCTTC
- | 16 | TRBJ2-3 | TRBD2 | TRBV7-3 | CASSPGLAGGQDTQYF | TGTGCCAGCAGCCCGGGACTAGCGGGGGGGCAGGATACGCAGTATTTT
- | 11 | TRBJ1-1 | - | TRBV20-1 | CSASPNTEAFF | TGCAGTGCATCTCCGAACACTGAAGCTTTCTTT
- | 16 | TRBJ2-7 | - | TRBV4-1 | CASSPKRRDSDYEQYF | TGCGCCAGCAGCCCCAAGAGGCGGGATTCCGATTACGAGCAGTACTTC
- | 15 | TRBJ2-5 | - | TRBV2 | CASSEEVGGPETQYF | TGTGCCAGCAGTGAAGAGGTTGGTGGGCCGGAGACCCAGTACTTC
- | 13 | TRBJ2-1 | - | TRBV7-9 | CASSLSGYNEQFF | TGTGCCAGCAGTCTCAGCGGGTACAATGAGCAGTTCTTC
- | 14 | TRBJ1-4 | - | TRBV2 | CASSERRGGEKLFF | TGTGCCAGCAGTGAAAGAAGGGGCGGCGAAAAACTGTTTTTT
once | 14 | TRBJ2-1 | - | TRBV5-1 | CASSLGDFIDEQFF | TGCGCCAGCAGCTTGGGGGACTTCATCGATGAGCAGTTCTTC
- | 14 | TRBJ2-7 | - | TRBV19 | CASSTSPQAHEQYF | TGTGCCAGTAGTACCTCCCCACAGGCCCACGAGCAGTACTTC
- | 15 | TRBJ2-5 | - | TRBV5-1 | CASSLVAGPGETQYF | TGCGCCAGCAGCTTGGTAGCCGGGCCCGGAGAGACCCAGTACTTC
- | 14 | TRBJ2-7 | - | TRBV5-1 | CASSLDGRTYEQYF | TGCGCCAGCAGCTTGGATGGCAGGACCTACGAGCAGTACTTC
- | 18 | TRBJ2-5 | TRBD2 | TRBV5-4 | CASSLAPSGGAARETQYF | TGTGCCAGCAGCTTGGCCCCTAGCGGGGGGGCCGCGCGAGAGACCCAGTACTTC
- | 14 | TRBJ1-2 | TRBD1 | TRBV5-6 | CASSEGQANYGYTF | TGTGCCAGCAGCGAGGGACAGGCAAACTATGGCTACACCTTC
- | 13 | TRBJ2-3 | - | TRBV5-1 | CASSLVFSDTQYF | TGCGCCAGCAGCTTGGTATTTTCAGATACGCAGTATTTT
- | 16 | TRBJ2-2 | TRBD2 | TRBV5-4 | CASSSQLAQNTGELFF | TGTGCCAGCAGCTCTCAACTAGCGCAGAACACCGGGGAGCTGTTTTTT
- | 14 | TRBJ2-1 | - | TRBV19 | CASSITGSYNEQFF | TGTGCCAGTAGTATAACAGGGTCCTACAATGAGCAGTTCTTC
- | 15 | TRBJ2-3 | TRBD2 | TRBV5-6 | CASSLTFSGGDTQYF | TGTGCCAGCAGCCTGACTTTCTCGGGGGGAGATACGCAGTATTTT
- | 15 | TRBJ1-6 | TRBD1 | TRBV30 | CAWSAAGGGNSPLHF | TGTGCCTGGAGCGCGGCAGGGGGGGGAAATTCACCCCTCCACTTT
few | 15 | TRBJ1-3 | - | TRBV6-1 | CASIPPGNSGNTIYF | TGTGCCAGCATCCCCCCGGGGAACTCTGGAAACACCATATATTTT
- | 13 | TRBJ2-4 | - | TRBV2 | CASSGVIRGIQYF | TGTGCCAGCAGTGGGGTTATAAGAGGTATTCAGTACTTC
- | 12 | TRBJ2-3 | - | TRBV5-1 | CASSLDPDTQYF | TGCGCCAGCAGCTTGGACCCAGATACGCAGTATTTT
once | 14 | TRBJ1-3 | - | TRBV11-1 | CASSPGTDGNTIYF | TGTGCCAGCAGCCCCGGGACTGACGGAAACACCATATATTTT
- | 15 | TRBJ1-2 | - | TRBV28 | CASSSPRQENYGYTF | TGTGCCAGCAGTTCCCCCCGACAGGAAAACTATGGCTACACCTTC
- | 14 | TRBJ2-7 | TRBD2 | TRBV28 | CASTRSGSSYEQYF | TGTGCCAGCACCCGGAGCGGGAGTTCCTACGAGCAGTACTTC
few | 13 | TRBJ2-6 | - | TRBV9 | CASSFPGANVLTF | TGTGCCAGCAGCTTTCCTGGGGCCAACGTCCTGACTTTC
- | 14 | TRBJ1-4 | TRBD1 | TRBV6-5 | CASRRQGSGEKLFF | TGTGCCAGCAGGAGACAGGGTTCAGGGGAAAAACTGTTTTTT
few | 11 | TRBJ1-2 | - | TRBV2 | CASSEVYGYTF | TGTGCCAGCAGTGAGGTCTATGGCTACACCTTC
- | 17 | TRBJ1-1 | - | TRBV7-9 | CASSLAGGTRASTEAFF | TGTGCCAGCAGCTTAGCGGGAGGGACTAGAGCGAGCACTGAAGCTTTCTTT